Below are 26 T cell receptor beta chains sequenced from a single sample in a study of CD8 T cells in ankylosing spondylitis. TCRdb re-called the 5' RACE reads with MiXCR, one entry per CDR3 protein. The table shows about 220,000 distinct CDR3 sequences, with 25% to 30% occurring only once. Source material: blood, either unsorted or a sorted T cell fraction (not recorded which). The receptors were sampled from a male donor with ankylosing spondylitis or in good health (not recorded which).

Regarding this clonotype: A much larger clone is a single base away; this may be a read error. This CDR3 fails to terminate in the conserved phenylalanine or tryptophan, so it likely reflects a read error. V usage is TRBV5-1 and J usage is TRBJ1-1, with D possibly matching TRBD1 (5 bases). V gave up 4 bases and J gave up 5 bases, with 12 bases separating them. The CDR3 has 13 residues. Per germline, CDR1 SGHRS and CDR2 YFSETQ. The CDR3 nucleotides read TGCGCCAGCAGCGGAAAAGGGGCTACTGAAGCTTTCATT. Translated, it gives CASSGKGATEAFI.

The rearrangement joins TRBV20-1 to TRBJ2-7, with 9 bases aligning to TRBD1. Germline V lookup: CDR1 DFQATT, CDR2 SNEGSKA (reference sequence). The CDR3 sequence is 14 residues long. The J segment lost 2 bases and the V segment lost 6 bases, leaving 8 bases of the junction unmatched. The CDR3 coding sequence is TGCAGTGCGTTAACCGGGACAGGGACCTACGAGCAGTACTTC. Translated, it gives CSALTGTGTYEQYF.

This clonotype was found a few times. V usage is TRBV7-9 and J usage is TRBJ2-2, with a possible D match to TRBD2 (5 bases). This CDR3 has 15 residues. The V gene's germline CDR1 is SEHNR and CDR2 FQNEAQ (reference sequence). V lost 3 bases and J lost 6, with 14 bases in between. The CDR3 sequence is CASSFFAGESGELFF. For the CDR3, the DNA is TGTGCCAGCAGCTTTTTCGCCGGGGAATCCGGGGAGCTGTTTTTT.

V gene TRBV11-2 combines with J gene TRBJ1-1; D is uncertain. The CDR3 covers 15 residues. Germline V gene lookup returns CDR1 SGHAT and CDR2 FQNNGV. V was clipped by 5 bases and J by 5 bases, with 18 bases between them. CDR3 amino acids: CASSPQLRTGTEAFF. The CDR3 DNA is TGTGCCAGCAGCCCCCAACTTCGAACCGGGACTGAAGCTTTCTTT.

By its share, this clonotype is medium-sized. The chain recombines TRBV5-5 with TRBJ2-3; D gene unclear. V lost 0 bases to trimming and J lost 1 base, with 9 bases between them. Germline loops: CDR1 SGHKS, CDR2 YYEKEE (reference sequence). This CDR3 is built from 15 residues. This CDR3 reads CASSLVAVRTDTQYF. The CDR3 nucleotides are TGTGCCAGCAGCTTGGTCGCCGTCCGCACAGATACGCAGTATTTT.

This clonotype was counted ten times or more. V usage is TRBV5-1 and J usage is TRBJ2-1, with a weak D call TRBD2 (6 bases). V was pared by 2 bases and J by 9 bases, with 15 bases between. The germline gives CDR1 SGHRS, CDR2 YFSETQ. The CDR3 covers 14 residues. The CDR3 nucleotides are TGCGCCAGCAGCTTAGGAACAACTAGCTCTGAGCAGTTCTTC. Amino acids: CASSLGTTSSEQFF. The full variable domain, its missing parts supplied by reference TRBV5-1 and TRBJ2-1, is KAGVTQTPRYLIKTRGQQVTLSCSPISGHRSVSWYQQTPGQGLQFLFEYFSETQRNKGNFPGRFSGRQFSNSRSEMNVSTLELGDSALYLCASSLGTTSSEQFFGPGTRLTVL.

This clonotype was seen repeatedly, ten times or more. The CDR3 region has the DNA TGTGCCAGCAGCCCCCTTGAGGGCACTAGCGCTGCAGATACGCAGTATTTT. This encodes CASSPLEGTSAADTQYF. V gene TRBV7-8 combines with J gene TRBJ2-3; 7 nucleotides line up with TRBD2. The junction had 15 bases not matched to a gene; V was cut back by 5 bases and J by 4 bases. Germline CDR1 reads SGHVS; CDR2 reads FQNEAQ. The CDR3 sequence is 17 residues long.

This clonotype was found many times. The V call is TRBV29-1, the J call TRBJ2-2; 12 bases align to TRBD2. The germline V gene has CDR1 SQVTM and CDR2 ANQGSEA. V dropped 3 bases and J dropped 5; count of bases not matched to a gene: 7. The CDR3 loop spans 16 amino acids. The CDR3 DNA follows: TGCAGCGTTGACGAGGGACTAGCGGGTTCGACCGGGGAGCTGTTTTTT. Amino acid sequence: CSVDEGLAGSTGELFF.

This clonotype appeared many times. This chain connects TRBV10-3 to TRBJ1-4, with a possible D match to TRBD1 (6 bases). From germline, CDR1 is ENHRY and CDR2 SYGVKD. The CDR3 has 12 residues. V dropped 9 bases and J dropped 6 bases, with 11 bases sitting between them. CDR3 coding DNA: TGTGCCATTGGGGGCAACGATGAAAAACTGTTTTTT. Protein sequence: CAIGGNDEKLFF.

This clonotype showed up many times. The chain joins TRBV18 to TRBJ2-1, with TRBD2 as a possible D gene (5 bases). The germline gives CDR1 KGHSH, CDR2 LQKENI. V lost 3 bases to trimming and J lost 5 bases, with 8 bases between them. The CDR3 runs 13 residues. The CDR3 DNA reads as TGTGCCAGCTCACCTAGCGAGCACAATGAGCAGTTCTTC. Residues: CASSPSEHNEQFF.

The chain recombines TRBV5-1 with TRBJ2-7; 11 bases map to TRBD2. This CDR3 is built from 18 residues. The junction had 19 bases not matched to a gene; V was cut back by 7 bases and J by 4 bases. In germline, CDR1 is SGHRS, CDR2 YFSETQ. CDR3 nucleotides: TGCGCCAGCCGAGGGGGTAGCGGGAGGGCGGTCGTAGGATACGAGCAGTACTTC. Translation: CASRGGSGRAVVGYEQYF.

In its sample, this clonotype was seen many times. The rearrangement uses TRBV10-2 and TRBJ2-1; TRBD1 or TRBD2 may be the D gene (7 bases each). Germline V CDR1 and CDR2: WSHSY, SAAADI. V lost 5 bases, J lost 3 bases, and 14 bases lay in between. CDR3 size: 15 residues. CDR3 sequence reads: CASSRLAGGYNEQFF. The CDR3 DNA follows: TGCGCCAGCAGTCGACTAGCAGGGGGCTACAATGAGCAGTTCTTC.

This clonotype was counted many times. V is TRBV28 and J is TRBJ1-1; possible D gene TRBD1, 5 bases. The germline gives CDR1 MDHEN, CDR2 SYDVKM. The CDR3 is made up of 14 amino acids. Deletions cut 7 bases from V and 4 bases from J, with 16 bases between. The CDR3 reads CASKPGTLRTEAFF. DNA of the CDR3: TGTGCCAGCAAGCCGGGGACTCTGCGCACTGAAGCTTTCTTT.

The table lists this clonotype with many counts. This chain joins TRBV28 and TRBJ2-1; possible D gene TRBD2, 5 bases. Germline V lookup: CDR1 MDHEN, CDR2 SYDVKM. CDR3 length equals 15 residues. V was clipped by 4 bases and J by 3 bases, with 13 bases between them. The CDR3 region has the DNA TGTGCCAGCAGTTCGGTCAGCGGAGACTACAATGAGCAGTTCTTC. Amino acid sequence: CASSSVSGDYNEQFF.

In its sample, this clonotype was seen many times. This rearrangement joins TRBV7-2 to TRBJ2-7; 9 nucleotides match TRBD2. The CDR3 has 14 residues. Germline assignment: CDR1 SGHTA and CDR2 FQGNSA. J gave up 0 bases and V 5 bases, and 2 bases lay outside the gene matches. In DNA form, the CDR3 reads TGTGCCAGCAGCAAACTAGCGGGCTCCTACGAGCAGTACTTC. Translation: CASSKLAGSYEQYF.

J is TRBJ2-7 and V is TRBV15; possibly TRBD2 for D (6 bases). CDR3 length equals 11 residues. Germline CDR1 reads LNHNV; CDR2 reads YYDKDF (reference sequence). The ends were cut back, 5 bases at V and 6 bases at J, with 8 bases in the middle. For the CDR3, the DNA is TGTGCCACCAGCGTTAGCGGCGAGCAGTACTTC. This codes for CATSVSGEQYF.

The table lists this clonotype with a few counts. The chain combines TRBV20-1 with TRBJ2-6; 7 bases align to TRBD1. With V trimmed by 1 base and J by 0 bases, 9 bases remained unmatched. Germline loops: CDR1 DFQATT, CDR2 SNEGSKA (reference sequence). The CDR3 length is 18 residues. The CDR3 DNA follows: TGCAGTGCTAGAGTGAGAGACAGGGCTTACTCTGGGGCCAACGTCCTGACTTTC. Its translation: CSARVRDRAYSGANVLTF.

This clonotype has just a few counts. This chain links TRBV5-6 with TRBJ2-3, with D possibly TRBD1 on 5 matching bases. The CDR3 sequence is 14 residues long. V lost 4 bases to trimming and J lost 3 bases, with 12 bases between them. Germline loops: CDR1 SGHDT, CDR2 YYEEEE. CDR3: CASSPQGTTDTQYF. The CDR3 DNA is TGTGCCAGCAGCCCCCAGGGTACGACAGATACGCAGTATTTT.

V gene TRBV20-1 combines with J gene TRBJ2-1; TRBD2 matches 7 bases. CDR1 is DFQATT and CDR2 is SNEGSKA in the germline V gene (reference sequence). V gave up 3 bases and J gave up 4 bases; unmatched junction bases: 3. This CDR3 has 13 amino acids. The CDR3: CSARLLAYNEQFF. In nucleotides, the CDR3 is TGCAGTGCTAGGTTACTAGCGTACAATGAGCAGTTCTTC.

V usage is TRBV6-5 and J usage is TRBJ1-2; the D is unclear. V lost 0 bases and J lost 8, with 10 bases in between. CDR1 is MNHEY, CDR2 SVGAGI, per germline. The CDR3 length is 13 residues. CDR3: CASSYSTSGGYTF. CDR3 in DNA: TGTGCCAGCAGTTACTCGACATCGGGGGGCTACACCTTC.

Ten or more counts support this clonotype. The chain employs TRBV7-2 and TRBJ2-1; D remains ambiguous. Germline-derived CDR1 and CDR2 are SGHTA and FQGNSA. The CDR3 sequence is 12 residues long. Trimming cost V 6 bases and J 0 bases, with 3 bases left between them. The CDR3 protein is CASSASYNEQFF. CDR3 DNA: TGTGCCAGCAGTGCCTCCTACAATGAGCAGTTCTTC.

As to this clonotype: A much larger clone lies one base from this, so it may be a read error. The chain combines TRBV25-1 with TRBJ1-5; TRBD1 matches at 9 bases. Germline CDR1 and CDR2: MGHDK and SYGVNS. The CDR3 loop spans 15 amino acids. The CDR3, as DNA: TGTGCCAGCAATGAAGGGGGACAGGGCCATCAGCCCCAGCATTTT. This gives the protein CASNEGGQGHQPQHF.

This clonotype came up a few times. This chain links TRBV30 with TRBJ2-3, with D unresolved. The V gene lost 2 bases and the J gene lost 0 bases, with 12 bases spanning the gap. CDR3 length: 15 amino acids. From germline, CDR1 is GTSNPN and CDR2 SVGIG (reference sequence). The CDR3 nucleotides read TGTGCCTGGAGTCGGTCAATGTTCAGCACAGATACGCAGTATTTT. Protein sequence: CAWSRSMFSTDTQYF.

This rearrangement joins TRBV4-2 to TRBJ2-7; no firm D call. Germline V gives CDR1 LGHNA, CDR2 YNFKEQ. Trimming took 1 base from V and 6 from J, leaving 10 bases between them. This CDR3 spans 13 amino acids. The CDR3 is CASSQVSDLEQYF. The CDR3 region has the DNA TGTGCCAGCAGCCAAGTGTCCGATCTCGAGCAGTACTTC.

Many counts were recorded for this clonotype. The chain combines TRBV7-9 with TRBJ2-1; 7 bases align to TRBD1. The CDR3 length is 15 residues. Germline loops: CDR1 SEHNR, CDR2 FQNEAQ (reference sequence). Trimming removed 2 bases from V and 8 bases from J; junction bases left unmatched: 9. The CDR3 DNA reads as TGTGCCAGCAGCTTATCGAGACAGGGTAATCATGAGCAGTTCTTC. Translating gives CASSLSRQGNHEQFF. Drawing the rest from reference TRBV7-9 and TRBJ2-1, the complete variable domain is DTGVSQNPRHKITKRGQNVTFRCDPISEHNRLYWYRQTLGQGPEFLTYFQNEAQLEKSRLLSDRFSAERPKGSFSTLEIQRTEQGDSAMYLCASSLSRQGNHEQFFGPGTRLTVL.

This chain links TRBV6-2 or TRBV6-3 with TRBJ2-1, with D unclear. The CDR3 contains 13 residues. Germline loops: CDR1 MNHEY, CDR2 SVGEGT. Trimming left V 6 bases short and J 1 base short, with 7 bases between. The DNA for the CDR3 is TGTGCCAGCAGGCCCGGGTCCTACAATGAGCAGTTCTTC. This sequence encodes CASRPGSYNEQFF.